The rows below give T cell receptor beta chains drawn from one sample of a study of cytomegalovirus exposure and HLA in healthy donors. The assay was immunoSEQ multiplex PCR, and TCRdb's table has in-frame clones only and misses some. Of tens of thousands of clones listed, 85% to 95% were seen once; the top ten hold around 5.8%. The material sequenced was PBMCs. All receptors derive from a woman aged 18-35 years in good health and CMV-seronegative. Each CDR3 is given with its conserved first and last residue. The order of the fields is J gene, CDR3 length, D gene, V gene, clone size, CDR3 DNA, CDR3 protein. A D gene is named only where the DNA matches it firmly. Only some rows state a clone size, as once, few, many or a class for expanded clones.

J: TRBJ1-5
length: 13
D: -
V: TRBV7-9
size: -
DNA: TGTGCCAGCACTTCTTACGGGAATCAGCCCCAGCATTTT
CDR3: CASTSYGNQPQHF

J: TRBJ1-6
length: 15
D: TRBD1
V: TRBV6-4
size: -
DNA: TGTGCCAGCAGTAGGACAGGGGAAGGGGATTCACCCCTCCACTTT
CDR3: CASSRTGEGDSPLHF

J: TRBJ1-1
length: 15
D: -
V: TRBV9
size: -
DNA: TGTGCCAGCAGCGTCTTGGGACAAACGAACACTGAAGCTTTCTTT
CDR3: CASSVLGQTNTEAFF

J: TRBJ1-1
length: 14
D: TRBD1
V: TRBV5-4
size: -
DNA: TGTGCCAGCAGCTTGAGGACAGGGGACACTGAAGCTTTCTTT
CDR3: CASSLRTGDTEAFF

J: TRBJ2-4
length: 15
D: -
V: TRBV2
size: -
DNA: TGTGCCAGCAGTGGAGGTGGAATGGGGGGAAACATTCAGTACTTC
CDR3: CASSGGGMGGNIQYF

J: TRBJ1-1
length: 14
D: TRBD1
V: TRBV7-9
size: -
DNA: TGTGCCAGCGACCCGAGACAGGGGAACACTGAAGCTTTCTTT
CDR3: CASDPRQGNTEAFF

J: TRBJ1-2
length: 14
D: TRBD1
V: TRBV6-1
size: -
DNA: TGTGCCAGCAAGACAGGGTTCAACCCCTATGGCTACACCTTC
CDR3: CASKTGFNPYGYTF

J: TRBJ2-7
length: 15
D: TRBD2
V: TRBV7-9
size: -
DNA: TGTGCCAGCAGCCCTCCCGGGACTAATAACTACGAGCAGTACTTC
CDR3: CASSPPGTNNYEQYF

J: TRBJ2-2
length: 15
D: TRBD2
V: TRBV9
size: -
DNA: TGTGCCAGCAGCGTGGGACTAGCGGGAGAAGGGGAGCTGTTTTTT
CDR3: CASSVGLAGEGELFF

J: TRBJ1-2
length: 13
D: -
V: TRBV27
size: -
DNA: TGTGCCAGCAGTTTATCCTTCACATATGGCTACACCTTC
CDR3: CASSLSFTYGYTF

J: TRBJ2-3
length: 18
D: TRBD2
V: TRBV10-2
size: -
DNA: TGCGCCAGCAGCACCACGAGCGGGACTAGCGGCTACACAGATACGCAGTATTTT
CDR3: CASSTTSGTSGYTDTQYF

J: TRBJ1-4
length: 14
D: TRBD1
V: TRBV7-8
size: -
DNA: TGTGCCAGCAGCCAGACAGGGGGTAATGAAAAACTGTTTTTT
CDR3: CASSQTGGNEKLFF

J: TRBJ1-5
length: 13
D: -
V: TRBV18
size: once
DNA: TGTGCCAGCTCGCCCTGGGGCGCTCAGCCCCAGCATTTT
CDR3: CASSPWGAQPQHF

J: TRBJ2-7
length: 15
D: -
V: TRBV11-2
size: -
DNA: TGTGCCAGCAGCTTAGATTCTGGGGCCACCTACGAGCAGTACTTC
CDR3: CASSLDSGATYEQYF

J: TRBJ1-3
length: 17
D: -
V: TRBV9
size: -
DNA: TGTGCCAGCAGCGCTACCGGGACATCGGGACCTGGAAACACCATATATTTT
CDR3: CASSATGTSGPGNTIYF

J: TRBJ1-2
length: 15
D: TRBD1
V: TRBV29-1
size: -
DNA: TGCAGCGTTGAGGACCCGGGACAGCCGAACTATGGCTACACCTTC
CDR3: CSVEDPGQPNYGYTF

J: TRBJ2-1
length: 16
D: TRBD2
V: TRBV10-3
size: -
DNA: TGTGCCATCAGTGAGCCTGGACTAGCGGGAGCCAATGAGCAGTTCTTC
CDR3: CAISEPGLAGANEQFF

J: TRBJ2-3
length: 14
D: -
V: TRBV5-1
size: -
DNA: TGCGCCAGCAGCTTGACACAGATCACAGATACGCAGTATTTT
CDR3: CASSLTQITDTQYF

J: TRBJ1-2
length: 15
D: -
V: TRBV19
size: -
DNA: TGTGCCAGTAGTATAGACCCTGGGCTCCTCAACGGCTACACCTTC
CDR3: CASSIDPGLLNGYTF

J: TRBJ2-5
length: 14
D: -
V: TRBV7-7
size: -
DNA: TGTGCCAGCAGCGGCCCCGGGACACCCGGGACCCAGTACTTC
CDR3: CASSGPGTPGTQYF

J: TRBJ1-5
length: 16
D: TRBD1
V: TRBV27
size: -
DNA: TGTGCCAGCAGTGCTACCGGGACAGGGATTGGGCAGCCCCAGCATTTT
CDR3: CASSATGTGIGQPQHF

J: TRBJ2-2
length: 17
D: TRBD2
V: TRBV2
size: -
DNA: TGTGCCAGCACTCCGGCTAGCGGGGGCCCGAACACCGGGGAGCTGTTTTTT
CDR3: CASTPASGGPNTGELFF

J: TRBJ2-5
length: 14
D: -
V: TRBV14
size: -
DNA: TGTGCCAGCAGCCTCCCCGGGATCCAAGAGACCCAGTACTTC
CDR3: CASSLPGIQETQYF

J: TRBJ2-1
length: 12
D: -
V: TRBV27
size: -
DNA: TGTGCCAGCAGTTTATCTCCAAATGAGCAGTTCTTC
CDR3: CASSLSPNEQFF

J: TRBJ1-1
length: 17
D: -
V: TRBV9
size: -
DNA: TGTGCCAGCAGCACGGGGGGGCTCTCAGAGCCGAACACTGAAGCTTTCTTT
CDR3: CASSTGGLSEPNTEAFF

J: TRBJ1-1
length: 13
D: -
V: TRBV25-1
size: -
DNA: TGTGCCAGCAGTGACAGGGGTTTCACTGAAGCTTTCTTT
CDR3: CASSDRGFTEAFF

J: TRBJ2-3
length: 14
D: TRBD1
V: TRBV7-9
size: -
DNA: TGTGCCAGCAGCCCCGGGACAGGTGCAGGGACGCAGTATTTT
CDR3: CASSPGTGAGTQYF

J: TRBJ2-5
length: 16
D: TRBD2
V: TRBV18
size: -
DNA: TGTGCCAGCTCACAACTAGCGGGAGGGACCCAAGAGACCCAGTACTTC
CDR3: CASSQLAGGTQETQYF

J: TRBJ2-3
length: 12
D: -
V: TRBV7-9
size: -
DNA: TGTGCCAGCAGCTTCCACACAGATACGCAGTATTTT
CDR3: CASSFHTDTQYF

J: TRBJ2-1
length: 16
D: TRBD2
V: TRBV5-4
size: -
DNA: TGTGCCAGCAGCTTGGGGGGGGGAAGCTCCTACAATGAGCAGTTCTTC
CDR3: CASSLGGGSSYNEQFF

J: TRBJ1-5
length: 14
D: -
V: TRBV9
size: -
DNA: TGTGCCAGCAGCCCAAACCCAGGGAATCAGCCCCAGCATTTT
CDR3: CASSPNPGNQPQHF

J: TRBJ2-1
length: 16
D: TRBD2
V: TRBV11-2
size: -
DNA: TGTGCCAGCAACAAGCGGGGGGACAGCTCCTACAATGAGCAGTTCTTC
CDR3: CASNKRGDSSYNEQFF

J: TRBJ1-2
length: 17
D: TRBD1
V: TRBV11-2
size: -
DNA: TGTGCCAGCAGCTTCGTCCCCGGGACAGGGGGGAGCTATGGCTACACCTTC
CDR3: CASSFVPGTGGSYGYTF

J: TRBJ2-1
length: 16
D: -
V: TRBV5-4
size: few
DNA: TGTGCCAGCAGCCCCTGGGCCCGACGGGGGTACAATGAGCAGTTCTTC
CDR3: CASSPWARRGYNEQFF

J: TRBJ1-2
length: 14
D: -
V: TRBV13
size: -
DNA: TGTGCCAGCAGCCCCGGAACAGGGTTCTATGGCTACACCTTC
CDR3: CASSPGTGFYGYTF

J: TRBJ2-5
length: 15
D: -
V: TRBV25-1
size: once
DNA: TGTGCCAGCCTCGGGCAACGGCGGGGCCAAGAGACCCAGTACTTC
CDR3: CASLGQRRGQETQYF

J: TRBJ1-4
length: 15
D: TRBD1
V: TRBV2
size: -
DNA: TGTGCCAGCAGGGGGACAGGGGGCCGGGATGAAAAACTGTTTTTT
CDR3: CASRGTGGRDEKLFF

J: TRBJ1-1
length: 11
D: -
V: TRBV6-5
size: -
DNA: TGTGCCAGCAGTTCGCGGAATGAAGCTTTCTTT
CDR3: CASSSRNEAFF